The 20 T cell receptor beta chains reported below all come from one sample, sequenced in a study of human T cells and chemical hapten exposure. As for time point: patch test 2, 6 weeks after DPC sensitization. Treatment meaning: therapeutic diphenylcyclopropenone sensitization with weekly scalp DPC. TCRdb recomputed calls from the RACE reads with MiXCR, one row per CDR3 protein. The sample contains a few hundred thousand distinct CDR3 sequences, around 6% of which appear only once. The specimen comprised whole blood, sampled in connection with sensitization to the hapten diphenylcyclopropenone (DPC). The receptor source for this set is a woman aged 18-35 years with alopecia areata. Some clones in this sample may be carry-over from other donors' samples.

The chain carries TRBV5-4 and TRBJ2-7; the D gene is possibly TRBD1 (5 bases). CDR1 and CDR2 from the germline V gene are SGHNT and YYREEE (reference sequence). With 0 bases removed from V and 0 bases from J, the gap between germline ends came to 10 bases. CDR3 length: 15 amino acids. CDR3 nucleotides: TGTGCCAGCAGCTTGGATTTAGACAGCTCCTACGAGCAGTACTTC. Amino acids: CASSLDLDSSYEQYF.

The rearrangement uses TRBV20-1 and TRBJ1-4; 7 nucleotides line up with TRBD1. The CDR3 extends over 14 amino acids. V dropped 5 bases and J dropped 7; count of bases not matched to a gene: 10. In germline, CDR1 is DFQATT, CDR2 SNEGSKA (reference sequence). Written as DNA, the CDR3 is TGCAGTGCTCCCTCAGGGGGAGGAGGTGAAAAACTGTTTTTT. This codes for CSAPSGGGGEKLFF.

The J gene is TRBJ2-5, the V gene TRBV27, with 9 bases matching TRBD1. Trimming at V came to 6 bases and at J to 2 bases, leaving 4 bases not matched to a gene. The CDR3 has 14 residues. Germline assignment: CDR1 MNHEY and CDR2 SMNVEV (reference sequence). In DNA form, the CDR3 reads TGTGCCAGCAGCGGCGGGACAGGGCAAGAGACCCAGTACTTC. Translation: CASSGGTGQETQYF.

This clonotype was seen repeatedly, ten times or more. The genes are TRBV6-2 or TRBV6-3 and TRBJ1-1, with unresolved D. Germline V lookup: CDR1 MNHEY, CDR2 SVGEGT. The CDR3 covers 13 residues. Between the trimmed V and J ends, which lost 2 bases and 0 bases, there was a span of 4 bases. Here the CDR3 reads CASSYDVNTEAFF. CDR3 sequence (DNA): TGTGCCAGCAGTTACGATGTGAACACTGAAGCTTTCTTT.

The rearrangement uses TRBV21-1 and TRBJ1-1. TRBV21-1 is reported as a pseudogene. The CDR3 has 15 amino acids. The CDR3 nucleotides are TGTGCCAGCAGCAAAGAGGAGGGGTGGTACGCTGAAGCTTTCTTT. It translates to CASSKEEGWYAEAFF.

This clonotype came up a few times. The DNA of the CDR3 is TGCGCCAGCAGCCAAGAACTTTCTTCCCCGTCCCTCCACTTT. It codes for CASSQELSSPSLHF. The chain couples TRBV4-3 to TRBJ1-6; D is uncertain. V lost 0 bases and J 14 bases, leaving 14 bases between the germline ends. The CDR3 has 14 amino acids. Germline V gene data show CDR1 as LGHNA and CDR2 as YSLEER.

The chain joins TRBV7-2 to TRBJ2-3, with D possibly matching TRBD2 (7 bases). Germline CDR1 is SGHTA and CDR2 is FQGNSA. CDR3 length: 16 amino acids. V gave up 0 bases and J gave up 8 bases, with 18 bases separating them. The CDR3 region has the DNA TGTGCCAGCAGCTTAGCCCCGGCTAGGGGGGGTGCTACGCAGTATTTT. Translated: CASSLAPARGGATQYF.

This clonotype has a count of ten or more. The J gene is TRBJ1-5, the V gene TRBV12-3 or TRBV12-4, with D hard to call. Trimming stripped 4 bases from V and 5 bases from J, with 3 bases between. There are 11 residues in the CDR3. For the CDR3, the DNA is TGTGCCAGCAGTTCCGATCAGCCCCAGCATTTT. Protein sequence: CASSSDQPQHF.

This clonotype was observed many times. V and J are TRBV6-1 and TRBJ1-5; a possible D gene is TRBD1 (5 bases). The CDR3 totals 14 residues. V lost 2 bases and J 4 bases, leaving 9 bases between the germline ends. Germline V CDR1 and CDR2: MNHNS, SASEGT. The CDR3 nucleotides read TGTGCCAGCAGTGAATTCCCAGGGAATCAGCCCCAGCATTTT. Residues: CASSEFPGNQPQHF.

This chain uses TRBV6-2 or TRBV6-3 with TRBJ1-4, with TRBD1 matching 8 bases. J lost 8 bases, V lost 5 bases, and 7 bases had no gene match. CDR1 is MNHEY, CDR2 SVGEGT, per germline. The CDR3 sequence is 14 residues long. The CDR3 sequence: CASSRGQGTEKLFF. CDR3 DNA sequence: TGTGCCAGCAGTCGCGGACAGGGAACGGAAAAACTGTTTTTT.

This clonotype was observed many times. The CDR3 here is CASSFGDRNTEAFF. The CDR3 DNA is TGCGCCAGCAGCTTTGGGGACAGAAACACTGAAGCTTTCTTT. V usage is TRBV5-1 and J usage is TRBJ1-1; 7 positions match TRBD1. This CDR3 has 14 amino acids. Germline values: CDR1 SGHRS, CDR2 YFSETQ. Losses at the gene ends were 2 bases for V and 2 bases for J; bases not matched to a gene: 3.

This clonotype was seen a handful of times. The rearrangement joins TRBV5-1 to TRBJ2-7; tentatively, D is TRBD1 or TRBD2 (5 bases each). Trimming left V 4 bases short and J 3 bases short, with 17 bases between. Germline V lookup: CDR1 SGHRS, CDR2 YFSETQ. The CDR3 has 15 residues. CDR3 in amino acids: CASSPRRGRSYEQYF. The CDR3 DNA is TGCGCCAGCAGCCCTCGCCGGGGCCGCAGCTACGAGCAGTACTTC.

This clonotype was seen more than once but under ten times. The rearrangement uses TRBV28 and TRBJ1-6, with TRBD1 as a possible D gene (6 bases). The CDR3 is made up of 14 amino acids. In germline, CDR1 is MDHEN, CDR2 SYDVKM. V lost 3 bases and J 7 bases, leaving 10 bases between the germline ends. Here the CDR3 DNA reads TGTGCCAGCAGTTTTAGGCAGGGGAATTCACCCCTCCACTTT. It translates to CASSFRQGNSPLHF.

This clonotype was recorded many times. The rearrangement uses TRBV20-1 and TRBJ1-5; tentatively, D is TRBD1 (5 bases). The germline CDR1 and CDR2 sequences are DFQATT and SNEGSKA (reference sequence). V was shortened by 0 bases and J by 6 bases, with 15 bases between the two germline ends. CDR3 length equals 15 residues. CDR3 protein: CSARDGMGGSQPQHF. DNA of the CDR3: TGCAGTGCTAGAGATGGGATGGGGGGGAGTCAGCCCCAGCATTTT.

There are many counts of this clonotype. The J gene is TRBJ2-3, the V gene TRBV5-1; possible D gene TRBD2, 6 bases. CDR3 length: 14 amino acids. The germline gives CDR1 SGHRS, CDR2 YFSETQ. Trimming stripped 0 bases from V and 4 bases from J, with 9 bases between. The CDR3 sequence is CASSLGEAADTQYF. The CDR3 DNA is TGCGCCAGCAGCTTGGGGGAGGCGGCAGATACGCAGTATTTT. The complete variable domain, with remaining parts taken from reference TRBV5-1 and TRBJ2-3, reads KAGVTQTPRYLIKTRGQQVTLSCSPISGHRSVSWYQQTPGQGLQFLFEYFSETQRNKGNFPGRFSGRQFSNSRSEMNVSTLELGDSALYLCASSLGEAADTQYFGPGTRLTVL.

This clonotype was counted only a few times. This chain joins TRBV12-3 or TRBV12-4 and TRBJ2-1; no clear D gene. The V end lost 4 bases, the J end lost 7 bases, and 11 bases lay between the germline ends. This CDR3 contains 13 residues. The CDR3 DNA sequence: TGTGCCAGCAGTTCCCTCGGTAGGAATGAGCAGTTCTTC. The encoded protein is CASSSLGRNEQFF.

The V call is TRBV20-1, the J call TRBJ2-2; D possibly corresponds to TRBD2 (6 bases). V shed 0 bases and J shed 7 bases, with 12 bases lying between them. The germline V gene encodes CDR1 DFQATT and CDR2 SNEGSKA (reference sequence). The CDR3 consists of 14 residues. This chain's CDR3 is CSARERASDGELFF. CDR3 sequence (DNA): TGCAGTGCTAGAGAGAGGGCTAGCGACGGGGAGCTGTTTTTT.

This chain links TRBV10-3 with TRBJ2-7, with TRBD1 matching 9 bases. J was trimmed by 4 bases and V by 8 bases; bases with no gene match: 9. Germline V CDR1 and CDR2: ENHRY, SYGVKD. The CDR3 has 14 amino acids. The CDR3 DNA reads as TGTGCCATCGGGAGGGACAGGGACTCGTACGAGCAGTACTTC. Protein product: CAIGRDRDSYEQYF.

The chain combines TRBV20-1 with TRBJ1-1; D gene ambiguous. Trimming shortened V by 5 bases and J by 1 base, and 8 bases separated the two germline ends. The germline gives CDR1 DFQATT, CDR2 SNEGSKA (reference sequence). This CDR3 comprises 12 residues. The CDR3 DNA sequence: TGCAGTGCTCGCGTGCAGAACACTGAAGCTTTCTTT. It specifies CSARVQNTEAFF.

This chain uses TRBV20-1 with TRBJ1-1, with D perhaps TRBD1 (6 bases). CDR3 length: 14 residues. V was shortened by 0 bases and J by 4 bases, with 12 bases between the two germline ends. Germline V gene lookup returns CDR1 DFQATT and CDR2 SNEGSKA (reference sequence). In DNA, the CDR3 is TGCAGTGCTAGAGATACGGGGGCTGTCACTGAAGCTTTCTTT. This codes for CSARDTGAVTEAFF.